This entry concerns a single TCR beta chain. This clone was recorded once. Its cognate antigen has yet to be identified. No clone much larger than this one lies a single base away; base qualities are absent. Trimmed from V: 4 bases; trimmed from J: 6 bases; junction bases lacking a gene match: 15. Spanning cysteine to phenylalanine, the CDR3 consists of 18 amino acids. The retained sequence is limited to the CDR3, 54 bases, with the frame set at the first base. In the germline V gene, CDR1 corresponds to SGHRS and CDR2 to YFSETQ. The sample's time point label is to be understood as: baseline before first vaccination. Vaccinee samples were obtained from the UK trials COV001 and COV002, which included a single-blind randomized controlled phase 2/3 trial of AZD1222 (ChAdOx1 nCoV-19) in healthy adults. For TCRbeta chain sequencing, PBMC samples from trial participants were taken at day 0 and at day 28 after the second dose.

This sample stems from a study of T cell responses to AZD1222 COVID-19 vaccine (dated by TCRdb to about 2021). Concerning the study at large: AZD1222 recipients given second doses at about 4 weeks or at about 12 weeks were pooled, since spike-specific TCR depth and breadth were not found to differ between the two schedules. TCR sequencing was performed for 230 to 250 trial participants, of whom about 210 were given two doses of AZD1222 and around 25 were given two doses of MenACWY control vaccine. Enrollment into the trials was organized by age into subgroups of 18-55, 56-69 and 70-plus years, and those subgroups contained roughly 150, 30 and 60 TCR-sequenced participants, respectively.

The CDR3 regions of human TCRbeta chains were analyzed by immunosequencing. As for the original processing: Repertoire TCRs were matched against a reference library of SARS-CoV-2-specific TCRs generated with the MIRA antigen-specificity platform. Breadth was defined as the fraction of unique TCRs that were SARS-CoV-2-associated. Depth was defined as the fraction of total T cells that were SARS-CoV-2-associated. Using the MIRA data, every spike-specific TCR was mapped to the spike region that the TCR reacted to and assigned to either a CD4 or a CD8 class. Log10-transformed breadth and depth values were compared by one-way ANOVA with Sidak's multiple comparisons tests. What TCRdb holds here is the immuneACCESS table cut down to in-frame rearrangements. Part of the clones is not present; checked against another copy, under half of the missing clones reflect an unresolved V gene, and the others are unexplained. The DNA gave D and trimming, while V, J and clone size come from that table. The sample has about 130,000 clones on record, about 93% of them singletons. Roughly 7% of the sample is taken by the ten largest.

Broad study findings and their caveats: Conclusions about previously exposed vaccinees were limited because only five to seven AZD1222 recipients were SARS-CoV-2 seropositive at baseline. Participants were mostly white British, with more females than males. The authors suggested clonal diversity may have been underestimated. The 56-69-year group was small, and its depth increase did not reach significance, likely because of low power. Vaccine-associated CD4 TCRs spanned the whole spike protein, with dominant responses in regions 160-218 and 743-854. No day 14 peak-response samples were available, so repertoires were characterized only after the peak T cell response. After two AZD1222 doses, both the breadth and the depth of spike-specific TCRs were significantly higher than at day 0 and than in MenACWY recipients. Epitopes outside the regions mutated in the B.1.351 and B.1.1.7 variants were reportedly recognized by nearly half of the unique spike-specific TCRs.

The sequence is built from TRBV5-1 and TRBJ2-1; 11 junctional bases match TRBD2. This specimen was peripheral blood, taken on day 0 of AZD1222 vaccination. The source of this sequence is an adult in good health. In nucleotide form, the sequence is TGCGCCAGCAGCATCCCCCCCGGGCTAGCGGGAGGAGGCAATGAGCAGTTCTTC. This translates into CASSIPPGLAGGGNEQFF.